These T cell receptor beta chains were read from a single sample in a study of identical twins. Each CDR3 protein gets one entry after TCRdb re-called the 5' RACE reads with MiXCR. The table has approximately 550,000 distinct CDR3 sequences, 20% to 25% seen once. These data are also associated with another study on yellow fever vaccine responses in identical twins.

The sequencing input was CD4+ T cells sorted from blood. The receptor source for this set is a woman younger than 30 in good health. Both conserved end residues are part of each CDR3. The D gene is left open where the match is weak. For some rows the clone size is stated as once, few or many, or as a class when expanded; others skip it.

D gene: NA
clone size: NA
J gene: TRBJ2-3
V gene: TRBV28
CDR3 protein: CASSHGVVSSTDTQYF
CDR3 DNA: TGTGCCAGCAGCCACGGGGTTGTATCTAGCACAGATACGCAGTATTTT

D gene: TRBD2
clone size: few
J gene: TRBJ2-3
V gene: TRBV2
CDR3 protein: CASRTASGGTQYF
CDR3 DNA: TGTGCCAGCAGGACCGCATCGGGAGGTACGCAGTATTTT

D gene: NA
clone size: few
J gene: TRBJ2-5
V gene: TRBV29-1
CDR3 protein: CSVGGAPYQETQYF
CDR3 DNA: TGCAGCGTTGGGGGGGCTCCGTACCAAGAGACCCAGTACTTC

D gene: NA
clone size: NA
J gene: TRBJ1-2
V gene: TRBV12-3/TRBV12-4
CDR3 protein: CASSDLGPNYGYTF
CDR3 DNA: TGTGCCAGCAGTGACCTGGGGCCTAACTATGGCTACACCTTC

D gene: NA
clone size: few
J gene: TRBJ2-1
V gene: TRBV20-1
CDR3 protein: CSASTSFSYNEQFF
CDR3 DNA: TGCAGTGCTAGTACTAGCTTCTCCTACAATGAGCAGTTCTTC

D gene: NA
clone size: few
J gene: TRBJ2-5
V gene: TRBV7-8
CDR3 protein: CASSQLGAGETQYF
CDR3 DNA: TGTGCCAGCAGCCAGCTGGGGGCAGGGGAGACCCAGTACTTC

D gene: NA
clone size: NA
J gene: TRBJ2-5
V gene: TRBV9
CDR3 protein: CASSARLEEETQYF
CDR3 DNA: TGTGCCAGCAGCGCTCGACTAGAGGAAGAGACCCAGTACTTC

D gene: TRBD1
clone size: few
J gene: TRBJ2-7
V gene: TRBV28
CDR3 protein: CASSFSYRDRAYEQYF
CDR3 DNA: TGTGCCAGCAGTTTTAGTTACCGGGACAGGGCCTACGAGCAGTACTTC

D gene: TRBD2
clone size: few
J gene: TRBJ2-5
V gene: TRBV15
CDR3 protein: CATSRVASGVGETQYF
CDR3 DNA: TGTGCCACCAGCAGAGTTGCTAGCGGGGTAGGAGAGACCCAGTACTTC

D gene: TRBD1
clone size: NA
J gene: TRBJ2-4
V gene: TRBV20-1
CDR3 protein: CSARDLGRGQAKNIQYF
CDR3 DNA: TGCAGTGCTAGAGATCTGGGCAGGGGGCAAGCCAAAAACATTCAGTACTTC

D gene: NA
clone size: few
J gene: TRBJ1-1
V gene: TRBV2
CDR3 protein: CASSATRQVNTEAFF
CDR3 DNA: TGTGCCAGCAGTGCGACTCGACAAGTGAACACTGAAGCTTTCTTT

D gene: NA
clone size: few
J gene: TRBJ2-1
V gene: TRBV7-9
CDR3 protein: CASSFIVRGDLYNEQFF
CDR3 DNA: TGTGCCAGCAGCTTTATCGTGAGGGGAGATTTGTACAATGAGCAGTTCTTC

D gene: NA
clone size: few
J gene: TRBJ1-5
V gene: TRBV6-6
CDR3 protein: CASWAGTNQPQHF
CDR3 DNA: TGTGCCAGCTGGGCAGGGACGAATCAGCCCCAGCATTTT

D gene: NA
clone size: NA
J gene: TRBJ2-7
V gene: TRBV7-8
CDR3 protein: CASSLARLLNPEQYF
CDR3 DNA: TGTGCCAGCAGCTTAGCCCGACTACTTAACCCCGAGCAGTACTTC

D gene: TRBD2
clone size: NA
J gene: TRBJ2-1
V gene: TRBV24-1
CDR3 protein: CATSYSGSSYNEQFF
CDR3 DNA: TGTGCCACCAGTTATAGCGGGAGCTCCTACAATGAGCAGTTCTTC

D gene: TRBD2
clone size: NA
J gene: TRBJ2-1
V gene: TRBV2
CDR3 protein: CASSVSGLASNEQFF
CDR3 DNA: TGTGCCAGCAGTGTATCAGGACTAGCCAGCAATGAGCAGTTCTTC

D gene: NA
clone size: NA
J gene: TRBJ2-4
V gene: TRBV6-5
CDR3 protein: CASSYGPGLGIEKNIQYF
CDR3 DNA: TGTGCCAGCAGTTACGGACCTGGCCTCGGCATAGAGAAAAACATTCAGTACTTC

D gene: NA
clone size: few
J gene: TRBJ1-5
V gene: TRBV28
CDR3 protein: CASSLQTVLQPQHF
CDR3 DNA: TGTGCCAGCAGTTTGCAGACGGTCCTTCAGCCCCAGCATTTT

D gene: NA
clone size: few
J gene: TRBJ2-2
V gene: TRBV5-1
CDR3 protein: CASHRETTGELFF
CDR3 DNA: TGCGCCAGCCACAGAGAAACCACCGGGGAGCTGTTTTTT

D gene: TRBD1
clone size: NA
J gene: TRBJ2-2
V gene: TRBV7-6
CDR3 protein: CASSLNSGQGNTGELFF
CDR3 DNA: TGTGCCAGCAGCTTAAACTCCGGACAGGGAAACACCGGGGAGCTGTTTTTT

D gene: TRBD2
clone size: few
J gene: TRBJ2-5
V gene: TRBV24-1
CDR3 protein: CATSVGSGSWALGETQYF
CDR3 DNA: TGTGCCACCAGTGTTGGTAGCGGGAGTTGGGCTCTGGGAGAGACCCAGTACTTC

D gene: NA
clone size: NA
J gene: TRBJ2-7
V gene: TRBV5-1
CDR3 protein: CASSDDLYEQYF
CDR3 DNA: TGCGCCAGCAGCGACGACCTCTACGAGCAGTACTTC

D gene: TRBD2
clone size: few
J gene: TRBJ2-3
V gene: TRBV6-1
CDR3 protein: CASSDLGGTDTQYF
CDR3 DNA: TGTGCCAGCAGTGATCTGGGGGGGACAGATACGCAGTATTTT

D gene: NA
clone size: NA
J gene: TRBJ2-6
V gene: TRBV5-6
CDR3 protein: CASSLTDSGANVLTF
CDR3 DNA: TGTGCCAGCAGCTTGACAGATTCTGGGGCCAACGTCCTGACTTTC

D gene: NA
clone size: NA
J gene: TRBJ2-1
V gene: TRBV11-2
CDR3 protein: CASSSPGLPSVYNEQFF
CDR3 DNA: TGTGCCAGCAGCTCGCCGGGACTTCCTTCGGTCTACAATGAGCAGTTCTTC

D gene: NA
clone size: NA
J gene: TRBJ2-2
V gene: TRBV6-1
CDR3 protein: CAGTGTGELFF
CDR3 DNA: TGTGCCGGAACAGGTACCGGGGAGCTGTTTTTT

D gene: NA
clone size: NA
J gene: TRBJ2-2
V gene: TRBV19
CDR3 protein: CASRPSATGELFF
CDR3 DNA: TGTGCCAGTAGGCCTTCGGCCACCGGGGAGCTGTTTTTT

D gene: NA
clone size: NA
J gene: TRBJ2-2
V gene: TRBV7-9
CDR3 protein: CASSSGPIANTGELFF
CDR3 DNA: TGTGCCAGCAGCTCCGGCCCAATCGCGAACACCGGGGAGCTGTTTTTT

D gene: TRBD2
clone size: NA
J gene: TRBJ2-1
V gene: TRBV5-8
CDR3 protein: CASSSRLARGGEQFF
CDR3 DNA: TGTGCCAGCAGCTCCCGACTAGCCCGAGGAGGGGAGCAGTTCTTC

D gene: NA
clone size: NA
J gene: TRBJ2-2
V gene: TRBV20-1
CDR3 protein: CSARFSLSGELFF
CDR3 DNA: TGCAGTGCTAGATTCAGCCTTTCAGGGGAGCTGTTTTTT

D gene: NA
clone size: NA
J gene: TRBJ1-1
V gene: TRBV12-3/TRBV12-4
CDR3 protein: CASSQTLENTEAFF
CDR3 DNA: TGTGCCAGCAGCCAGACCCTGGAGAACACTGAAGCTTTCTTT

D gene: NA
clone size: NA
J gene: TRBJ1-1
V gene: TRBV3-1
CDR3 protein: CASSPGGGVGTEAFF
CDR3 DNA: TGTGCCAGCAGCCCCGGAGGTGGCGTCGGGACTGAAGCTTTCTTT

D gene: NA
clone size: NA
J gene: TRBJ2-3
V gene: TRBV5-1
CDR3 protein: CASSLDGSKKSTDTQYF
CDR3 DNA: TGCGCCAGCAGCTTGGATGGCAGTAAAAAAAGCACAGATACGCAGTATTTT

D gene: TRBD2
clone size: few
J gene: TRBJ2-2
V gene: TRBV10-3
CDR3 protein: CAISESGLAGAGELFF
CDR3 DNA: TGTGCCATCAGTGAGTCTGGACTAGCGGGGGCCGGGGAGCTGTTTTTT

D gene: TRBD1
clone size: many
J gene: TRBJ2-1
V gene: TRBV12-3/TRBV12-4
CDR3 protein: CASTLFGQGSYNEQFF
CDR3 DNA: TGTGCCAGCACTCTTTTTGGACAGGGGTCCTACAATGAGCAGTTCTTC

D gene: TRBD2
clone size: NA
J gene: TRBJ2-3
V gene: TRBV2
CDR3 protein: CASGGGLVRTDTQYF
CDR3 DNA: TGTGCCAGCGGGGGGGGACTAGTCCGCACAGATACGCAGTATTTT

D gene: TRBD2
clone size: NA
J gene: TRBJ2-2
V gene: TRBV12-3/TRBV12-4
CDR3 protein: CASRKLAGAGELFF
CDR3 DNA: TGTGCCAGCCGAAAACTAGCGGGAGCCGGGGAGCTGTTTTTT

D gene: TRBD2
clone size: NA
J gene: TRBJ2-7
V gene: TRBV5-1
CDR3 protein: CASSLYSVAGVGGEQYF
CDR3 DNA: TGCGCCAGCAGCTTGTATTCGGTAGCGGGAGTGGGCGGCGAGCAGTACTTC

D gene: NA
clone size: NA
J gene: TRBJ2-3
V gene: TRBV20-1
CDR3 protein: CSAGQDMITDTQYF
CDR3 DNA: TGCAGTGCTGGGCAGGACATGATCACAGATACGCAGTATTTT

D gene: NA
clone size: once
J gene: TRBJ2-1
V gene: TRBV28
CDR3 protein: CASSLPGPSSYNEQFF
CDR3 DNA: TGTGCCAGCAGTTTGCCAGGTCCTAGCTCCTACAATGAGCAGTTCTTC

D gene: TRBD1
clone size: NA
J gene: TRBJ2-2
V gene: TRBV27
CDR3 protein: CASRRQGYTGELFF
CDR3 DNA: TGTGCCAGCAGGAGACAGGGTTACACCGGGGAGCTGTTTTTT

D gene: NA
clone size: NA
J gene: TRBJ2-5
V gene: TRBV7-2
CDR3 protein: CASSLGPPRGETQYF
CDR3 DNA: TGTGCCAGCAGCCTCGGACCACCAAGGGGAGAGACCCAGTACTTC

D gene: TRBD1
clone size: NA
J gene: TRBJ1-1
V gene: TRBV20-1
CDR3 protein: CSARDSQGATEAFF
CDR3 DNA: TGCAGTGCTAGAGATTCACAGGGGGCCACTGAAGCTTTCTTT

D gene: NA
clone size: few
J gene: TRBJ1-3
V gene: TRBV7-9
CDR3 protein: CASSSPRGAGNTIYF
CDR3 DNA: TGTGCCAGCAGCTCCCCCAGGGGCGCTGGAAACACCATATATTTT

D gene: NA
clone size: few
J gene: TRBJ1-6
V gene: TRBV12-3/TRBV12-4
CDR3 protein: CASSLARTANSPLHF
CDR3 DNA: TGTGCCAGCAGTTTAGCTAGAACAGCTAATTCACCCCTCCACTTT

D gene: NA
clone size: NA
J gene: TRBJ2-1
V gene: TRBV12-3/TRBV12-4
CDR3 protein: CASSLGDWDEQFF
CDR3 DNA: TGTGCCAGCAGTTTGGGAGATTGGGATGAGCAGTTCTTC

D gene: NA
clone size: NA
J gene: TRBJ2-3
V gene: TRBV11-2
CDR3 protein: CASRHLRGSTDTQYF
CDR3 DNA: TGTGCCAGCAGGCACCTCAGGGGTAGCACAGATACGCAGTATTTT

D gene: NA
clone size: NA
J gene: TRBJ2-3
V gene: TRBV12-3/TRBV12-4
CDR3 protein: CASSSTGNPTDTQYF
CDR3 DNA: TGTGCCAGCAGTAGCACGGGAAATCCCACAGATACGCAGTATTTT

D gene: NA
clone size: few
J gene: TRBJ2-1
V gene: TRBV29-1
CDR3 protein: CSARGQYNEQFF
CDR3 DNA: TGCAGCGCTAGGGGACAATACAATGAGCAGTTCTTC

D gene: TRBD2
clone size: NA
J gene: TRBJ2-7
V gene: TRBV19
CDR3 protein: CASTIRAGGPYEQYF
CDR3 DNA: TGTGCCAGTACAATCCGGGCGGGGGGTCCCTACGAGCAGTACTTC

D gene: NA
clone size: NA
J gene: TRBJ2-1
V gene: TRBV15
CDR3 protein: CATSRQDLSSYNEQFF
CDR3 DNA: TGTGCCACCAGCAGACAGGACCTGAGCTCCTACAATGAGCAGTTCTTC

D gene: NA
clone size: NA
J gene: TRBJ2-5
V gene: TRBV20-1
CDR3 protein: CSAAGQIQYF
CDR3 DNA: TGCAGTGCCGCGGGGCAAATCCAGTACTTC

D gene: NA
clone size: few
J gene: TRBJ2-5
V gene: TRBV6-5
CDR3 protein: CASSYSRVFQETQYF
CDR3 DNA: TGTGCCAGCAGTTACTCTAGGGTCTTTCAAGAGACCCAGTACTTC

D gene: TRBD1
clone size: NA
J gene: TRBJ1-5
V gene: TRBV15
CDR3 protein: CATSKTGGSNQPQHF
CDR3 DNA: TGTGCCACCAGCAAGACAGGGGGTAGCAATCAGCCCCAGCATTTT

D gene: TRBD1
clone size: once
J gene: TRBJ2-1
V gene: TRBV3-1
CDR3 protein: CANSQTGTGHNEQFF
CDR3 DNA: TGTGCCAACAGCCAAACCGGGACAGGACACAATGAGCAGTTCTTC

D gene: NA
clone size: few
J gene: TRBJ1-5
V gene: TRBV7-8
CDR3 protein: CASSPGGEGSNQPQHF
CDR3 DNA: TGTGCCAGCAGCCCCGGGGGGGAGGGCAGCAATCAGCCCCAGCATTTT

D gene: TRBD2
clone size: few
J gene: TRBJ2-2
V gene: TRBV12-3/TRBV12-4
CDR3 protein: CASRLAGDWAGELFF
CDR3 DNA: TGTGCCAGCAGACTAGCGGGGGATTGGGCCGGGGAGCTGTTTTTT